This TCR beta chain stems from a study of T cells in Graves' hyperthyroidism and ophthalmopathy. Findings of the study overall: Ophthalmopathy stood apart from stable hyperthyroidism in a 13 V-J model.

TCR beta CDR3 regions were amplified from RNA. The HTBI set primed first-round TCR CDR3 RT-PCR. TCRdb itself ran the multiplex PCR reads through MiXCR, one entry per CDR3 protein. This sample has under 400,000 distinct CDR3 sequences, with roughly 15% found just once. Details on this clonotype: Its target is not known.

This CDR3 is 16 amino acids long. Germline V gene lookup returns CDR1 MGHRA and CDR2 YSYEKL. V lost 1 base and J lost 3; bases outside the gene matches: 8. Ophthalmopathy patients had Clinical Activity Score at least 3, NOSPECS grade at least 4, duration under 3 months. Exclusion followed for patients with uncontrolled infection, other autoimmune disease, pregnancy or lactation. Each diagnosis was grounded in clinical symptoms, serum thyroxine and TRAb, thyroid ultrasound, and orbital computed tomography. Sequencing was done on a sample of blood. This rearrangement joins TRBV4-1 to TRBJ2-7; TRBD2 aligns across 8 bases. This receptor was taken from a woman aged 60-75 years with Graves' ophthalmopathy. CDR3 coding DNA: TGCGCCAGCAGCCAAGGCAGCGGGAGTGGGGGCTACGAGCAGTACTTC. This sequence encodes CASSQGSGSGGYEQYF.